These T cell receptor beta chains were read from a single sample in a study of blood T cell repertoires in COVID-19. Sequencing used immunoSEQ multiplex PCR; TCRdb keeps in-frame clones, though not all of them. The sample consists of under 250,000 clones, approximately 89% of them appearing once. What was sequenced was PBMCs or T cells enriched from blood (not recorded which). The receptors come from a middle-aged woman who had been exposed to COVID-19. The conserved cysteine and the conserved F or W are not part of the CDR3 here. The D gene is left open where the match is weak.

v_call	d_call	j_call	cdr3_aa
TRBV3-1/TRBV3-2	-	TRBJ1-1	ASGGDREAF
TRBV10-3	TRBD2	TRBJ2-2	AISGSYLRGGPDTGELF
TRBV18	TRBD1	TRBJ1-2	ASSPGQENYGYT
TRBV7-8	-	TRBJ1-6	ASSFELVNSPLH
TRBV2	TRBD1	TRBJ1-6	ASSADRGSNSPLH
TRBV7-2	-	TRBJ2-1	ASSLSQTLYNEQF
TRBV5-8	-	TRBJ2-2	ASSYTGFRTGELF
TRBV6-2/TRBV6-3	-	TRBJ2-7	ASSPRGASRQQY
TRBV19	TRBD1	TRBJ1-2	ASSIPTGGVYGYT
TRBV2	-	TRBJ1-3	ASIWRGGNTIY
TRBV5-1	-	TRBJ1-2	ASSPGGYGYT
TRBV4-3	-	TRBJ1-6	ASSQEAPSGLNSPLH
TRBV5-8	TRBD1	TRBJ1-1	ASSLDRGTEAF
TRBV2	TRBD2	TRBJ2-1	ASTQDPAGGSYNEQF
TRBV6-2/TRBV6-3	TRBD2	TRBJ2-7	ASSYRGGSAYEQY
TRBV3-1/TRBV3-2	TRBD2	TRBJ2-1	ASSLWTSGGPGNEQF
TRBV28	-	TRBJ1-2	ASSSRQRSGYT
TRBV19	TRBD1	TRBJ1-5	ASSIAPGTDQPQH
TRBV4-3	TRBD1	TRBJ1-5	ASSQGTGEAQPQH
TRBV30	-	TRBJ1-5	AWQRKQNQPQH
TRBV7-3	TRBD2	TRBJ2-1	ASSAGTSGTNEQF
TRBV7-9	TRBD2	TRBJ2-1	ASSLGASGNSYNEQF
TRBV3-1/TRBV3-2	-	TRBJ1-5	ASSLQGWDQPQH
TRBV24-1	TRBD2	TRBJ2-1	ATGVREGRDEQF
TRBV7-8	-	TRBJ2-3	ASSLAGSTDTQY
TRBV9	-	TRBJ2-7	ASSVASGEQY
TRBV6-1	-	TRBJ2-5	ASSDIGRRETQY
TRBV7-8	-	TRBJ1-1	ASSLALGGAVNTEAF
TRBV24-1	-	TRBJ1-5	ATSGAGIDSNQPQH
TRBV7-6	-	TRBJ1-1	ASSLTGWGDTEAF
TRBV5-1	TRBD2	TRBJ2-1	ASNPAGESWNEQF
TRBV20-1	-	TRBJ1-5	SASPAQGPNQPQH
TRBV24-1	-	TRBJ2-2	ATRDGRGLFSGELF
TRBV28	-	TRBJ1-2	ASRGAGGYGYT
TRBV7-6	-	TRBJ1-2	ASSLAAFGLGYT
TRBV3-1/TRBV3-2	TRBD2	TRBJ2-2	ASSHFTQSAGGRNTGELF
TRBV5-5	TRBD1	TRBJ1-2	ASSSDRGWGYT
TRBV12-3/TRBV12-4	-	TRBJ1-5	ASSFRSQPQH
TRBV6-2/TRBV6-3	TRBD1	TRBJ1-5	ASSYGYRGLSNQPQH
TRBV29-1	-	TRBJ2-5	SVEFGRKTQY
TRBV9	-	TRBJ2-1	ASSPYLNEQF
TRBV7-8	-	TRBJ2-5	ASSQVRGRGSQY
TRBV19	TRBD2	TRBJ2-1	ASSIGLAGGNEQF
TRBV7-9	-	TRBJ1-1	ASSPDRPSRNTEAF
TRBV30	TRBD1	TRBJ1-4	AWSPSRTGIEKLF
TRBV18	-	TRBJ1-3	ASSPSSDGISGNTIY
TRBV5-1	-	TRBJ1-1	ASSLGQRNTEAF
TRBV10-2	TRBD1	TRBJ2-6	ASSEGQEAGANVLT
TRBV19	TRBD1	TRBJ1-2	ATFDRGYGYT
TRBV28	TRBD1	TRBJ1-5	ASGRGGSAQPQH
TRBV11-2	-	TRBJ1-5	ASSHLGQPQH
TRBV29-1	TRBD1	TRBJ2-7	STRTGVEQY